Sequencing of this T cell receptor beta chain was carried out in a study of T cell changes during pregnancy in multiple sclerosis. Clones were read by immunoSEQ multiplex PCR, and TCRdb kept only the in-frame ones, dropping some. Seen here are around 50,000 clones, 92% observed once, and the top ten hold 0.16%. The sample here was CD4+ T cells from peripheral blood mononuclear cells, taken after pregnancy. This clonotype was sampled from a female donor in good health, enrolled as a control in a pregnancy study.

CDR3 nucleotide sequence: TGTGCCAGCAGCTTAGCGGGACAGCCTAATTCACCCCTCCACTTT. Residues: CASSLAGQPNSPLHF. The chain joins TRBV7-2 to TRBJ1-6, with 7 bases identical to TRBD1. This CDR3 is built from 15 residues. Germline CDR1 is SGHTA and CDR2 is FQGNSA. The V segment lost 0 bases and the J segment 6 bases; nucleotides outside the gene matches: 2.